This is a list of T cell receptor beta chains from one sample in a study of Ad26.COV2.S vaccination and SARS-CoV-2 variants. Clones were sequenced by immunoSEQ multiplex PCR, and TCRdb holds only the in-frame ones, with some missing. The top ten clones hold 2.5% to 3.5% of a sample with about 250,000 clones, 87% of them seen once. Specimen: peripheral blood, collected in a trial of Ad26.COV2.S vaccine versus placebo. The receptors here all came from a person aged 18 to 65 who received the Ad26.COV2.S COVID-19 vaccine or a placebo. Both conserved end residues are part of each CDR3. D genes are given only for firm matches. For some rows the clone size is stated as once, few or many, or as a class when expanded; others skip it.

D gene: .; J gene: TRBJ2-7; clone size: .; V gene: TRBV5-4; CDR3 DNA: TGTGCCAGCAGCCCCGCGGGCGACCGTGGCGAGCAGTACTTC; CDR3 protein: CASSPAGDRGEQYF
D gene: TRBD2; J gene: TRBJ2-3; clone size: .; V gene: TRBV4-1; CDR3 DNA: TGCGCCAGCAGCCAAGGGCTAGCGGGAGTCGCCTGGGGCACAGATACGCAGTATTTT; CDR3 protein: CASSQGLAGVAWGTDTQYF
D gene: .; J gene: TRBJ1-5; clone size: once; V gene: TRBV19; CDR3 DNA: TGTGCCAGTAGTAGACAGGATAGCAATCAGCCCCAGCATTTT; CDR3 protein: CASSRQDSNQPQHF
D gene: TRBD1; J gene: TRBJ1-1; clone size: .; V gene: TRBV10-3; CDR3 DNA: TGTGCCATCAGTGCCCCTGAAACAGGGGGCACTGAAGCTTTCTTT; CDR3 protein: CAISAPETGGTEAFF
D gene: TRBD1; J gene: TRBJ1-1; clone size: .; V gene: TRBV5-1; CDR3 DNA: TGCGCCAGCAGCTCGACAGGGGGTGGCACTGAAGCTTTCTTT; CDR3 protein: CASSSTGGGTEAFF
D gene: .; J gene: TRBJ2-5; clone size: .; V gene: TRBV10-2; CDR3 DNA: TGCGCCAGCAACTGGGTTGGGGAAGAGACCCAGTACTTC; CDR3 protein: CASNWVGEETQYF
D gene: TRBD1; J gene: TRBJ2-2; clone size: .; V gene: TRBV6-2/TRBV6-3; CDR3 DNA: TGTGCCAGCAGTTACTCGCCCCGAGACAGGGACCCCGACACCGGGGAGCTGTTTTTT; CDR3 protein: CASSYSPRDRDPDTGELFF
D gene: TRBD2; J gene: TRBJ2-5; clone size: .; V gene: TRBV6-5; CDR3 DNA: TGTGCCAGCAGTTACGGGAGGGCCCCAGAGACCCAGTACTTC; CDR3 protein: CASSYGRAPETQYF
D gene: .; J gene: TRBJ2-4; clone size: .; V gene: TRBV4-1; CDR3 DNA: TGCGCCAGCAGCCAAGTAATTCAGGGAACCAAAAACATTCAGTACTTC; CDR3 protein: CASSQVIQGTKNIQYF
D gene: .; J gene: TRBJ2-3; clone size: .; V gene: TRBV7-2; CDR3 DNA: TGTGCCAGCAGCCCCCGTGGCGGGGCCGGGGATACGCAGTATTTT; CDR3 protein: CASSPRGGAGDTQYF
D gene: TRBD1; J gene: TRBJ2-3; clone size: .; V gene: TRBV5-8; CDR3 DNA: TGTGCCAGCAGCTTTGGGGACAGGCGTCTTACAGATACGCAGTATTTT; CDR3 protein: CASSFGDRRLTDTQYF
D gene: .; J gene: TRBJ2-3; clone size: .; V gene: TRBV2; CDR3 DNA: TGTGCCAGCATCCGAAGAGGCCTCACAGATACGCAGTATTTT; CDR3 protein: CASIRRGLTDTQYF
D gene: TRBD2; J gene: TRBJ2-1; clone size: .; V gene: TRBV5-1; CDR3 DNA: TGCGCCAGCTATGACACTAGCGGGAGGTTCGAGCAGTTCTTC; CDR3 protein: CASYDTSGRFEQFF
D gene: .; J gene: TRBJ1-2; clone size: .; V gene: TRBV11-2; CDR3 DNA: TGTGCCAGCAGTCCTCTTTACGGGGACGGGGATGGCTACACCTTC; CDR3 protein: CASSPLYGDGDGYTF
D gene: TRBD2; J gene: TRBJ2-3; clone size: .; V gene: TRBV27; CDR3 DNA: TGTGCCAGCAGTTTCTCCACGGGTGCGGGGGGGCGCACAGATACGCAGTATTTT; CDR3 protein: CASSFSTGAGGRTDTQYF
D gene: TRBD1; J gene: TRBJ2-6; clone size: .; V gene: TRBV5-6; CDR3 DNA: TGTGCCAGCAGCTGGACAGGGGGTTCCGGGGCCAACGTCCTGACTTTC; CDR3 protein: CASSWTGGSGANVLTF
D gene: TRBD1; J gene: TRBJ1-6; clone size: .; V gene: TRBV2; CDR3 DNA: TGTGCCAGTTATCCCGGGACAGGGAGTTCACCCCTCCACTTT; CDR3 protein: CASYPGTGSSPLHF
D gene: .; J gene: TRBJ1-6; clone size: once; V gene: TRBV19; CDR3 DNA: TGTGCCAGTAGACGAGGAAGGGGCTCCTATAATTCACCCCTCCACTTT; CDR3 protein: CASRRGRGSYNSPLHF
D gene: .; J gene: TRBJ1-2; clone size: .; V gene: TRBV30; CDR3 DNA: TGTGCCTGGAGTACATTGATCCTCCGCACAACTTATGGCTACACCTTC; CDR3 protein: CAWSTLILRTTYGYTF
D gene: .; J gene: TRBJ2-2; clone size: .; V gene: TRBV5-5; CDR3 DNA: TGTGCCAGCAGTATAGTGGGGCGGTACACCGGGGAGCTGTTTTTT; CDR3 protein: CASSIVGRYTGELFF
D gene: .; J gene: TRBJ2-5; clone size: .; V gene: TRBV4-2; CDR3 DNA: TGTGCCAGCAGCCAAGTGTTGGGGGCCCAAGAGACCCAGTACTTC; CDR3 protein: CASSQVLGAQETQYF
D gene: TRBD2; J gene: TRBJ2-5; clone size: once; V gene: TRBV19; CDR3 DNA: TGTGCCAGTAGCCCCCGGGGGGTAGAGACCCAGTACTTC; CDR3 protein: CASSPRGVETQYF
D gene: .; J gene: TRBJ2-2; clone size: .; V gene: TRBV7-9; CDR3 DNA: TGTGCCAGCAGCTGGGGCACTAGGAGCGGGGAGCTGTTTTTT; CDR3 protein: CASSWGTRSGELFF